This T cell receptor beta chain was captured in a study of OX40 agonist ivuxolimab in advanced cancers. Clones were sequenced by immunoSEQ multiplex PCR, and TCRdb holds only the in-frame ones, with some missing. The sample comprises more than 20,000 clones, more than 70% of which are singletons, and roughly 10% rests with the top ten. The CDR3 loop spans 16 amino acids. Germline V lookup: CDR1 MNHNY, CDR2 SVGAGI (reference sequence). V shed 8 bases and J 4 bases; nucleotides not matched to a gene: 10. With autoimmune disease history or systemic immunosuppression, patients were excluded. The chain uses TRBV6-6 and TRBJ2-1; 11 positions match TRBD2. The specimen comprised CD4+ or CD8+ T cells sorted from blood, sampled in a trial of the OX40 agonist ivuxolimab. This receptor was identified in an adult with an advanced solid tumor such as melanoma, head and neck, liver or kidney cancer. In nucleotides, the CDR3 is TGTGCCAGCGGAGGACTTGGGACTAGCGGTTACAATGAGCAGTTCTTC. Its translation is CASGGLGTSGYNEQFF.